The next 25 T cell receptor beta chains were all read from a single sample in a study of T cell repertoires and HLA-DP antigens. Their specific antigens are unknown. The method was immunoSEQ multiplex PCR; TCRdb's version includes in-frame clones alone and lacks a portion of them. The repertoire has some 110,000 clones, 85% to 95% of them found once; the top ten carry under 0.35%. Sequenced input: CD4+ T cells from PBMCs. Receptor source: a woman aged 18-29 years in good health and CMV-seronegative.

The chain links TRBV29-1 to TRBJ2-7, with D possibly TRBD1 on 6 matching bases. Per the germline V gene, CDR1 is SQVTM and CDR2 is ANQGSEA. The length of the CDR3 is 13 residues. The V end was cut by 1 base, the J end by 0 bases, with 7 bases between. CDR3 DNA: TGCAGCGTTGAAGTGACAGGCTCCTACGAGCAGTACTTC. This gives the protein CSVEVTGSYEQYF.

The chain links TRBV18 to TRBJ1-2; no reliable D call. The length of the CDR3 is 14 residues. Trimming stripped 4 bases from V and 3 bases from J, with 12 bases between. Germline CDR1 reads KGHSH; CDR2 reads LQKENI. CDR3 protein: CASSRETDYYGYTF. CDR3 coding DNA: TGTGCCAGCTCACGGGAGACGGACTACTATGGCTACACCTTC.

The chain uses TRBV5-1 and TRBJ2-1; the match to TRBD2 covers 15 bases. J lost 5 bases, V lost 4 bases, and 7 bases had no gene match. The CDR3 spans 17 residues. The germline V gene has CDR1 SGHRS and CDR2 YFSETQ. The CDR3 DNA sequence: TGCGCCAGCAGCCGGACTAGCGGGAGGGCTCCGAACAATGAGCAGTTCTTC. This translates into CASSRTSGRAPNNEQFF.

The chain carries TRBV9 and TRBJ1-2, with a possible D match to TRBD1 (5 bases). There are 17 residues in the CDR3. V was clipped by 0 bases and J by 0 bases, with 15 bases between them. Germline V gene sequence: CDR1 SGDLS, CDR2 YYNGEE. CDR3 protein: CASSVASGWGPNYGYTF. The CDR3 nucleotides are TGTGCCAGCAGCGTAGCTTCTGGCTGGGGCCCTAACTATGGCTACACCTTC.

The chain is built from TRBV11-1 and TRBJ2-5, with D possibly being TRBD1 (6 bases). V gave up 5 bases and J gave up 1 base, with 14 bases separating them. The CDR3 contains 15 residues. The germline CDR1 and CDR2 sequences are SGHAT and FQDESV (reference sequence). CDR3 nucleotides: TGTGCCAGCAGCCACCAGGGGCAAATCCAAGAGACCCAGTACTTC. The encoded protein is CASSHQGQIQETQYF. The full variable domain, rest sourced from reference TRBV11-1 and TRBJ2-5, is EAEVAQSPRYKITEKSQAVAFWCDPISGHATLYWYRQILGQGPELLVQFQDESVVDDSQLPKDRFSAERLKGVDSTLKIQPAELGDSAMYLCASSHQGQIQETQYFGPGTRLLVL.

This clone was recorded a few times. The rearrangement links TRBV5-1 to TRBJ2-7; the match to TRBD2 covers 10 bases. This CDR3 is built from 17 residues. The V gene end was trimmed by 0 bases and the J gene end by 1 base; junction bases not matched to a gene: 7. CDR1 and CDR2 from the germline V gene are SGHRS and YFSETQ. This CDR3 reads CASSLGRTSGKSYEQYF. Here the CDR3 DNA reads TGCGCCAGCAGCTTGGGCCGGACTAGCGGCAAATCCTACGAGCAGTACTTC.

CDR3 nucleotides: TGCGCCAGCAGCTTCACTCCTAGCACAGATACGCAGTATTTT. Amino acids: CASSFTPSTDTQYF. The rearrangement uses TRBV5-1 and TRBJ2-3; D is unclear. CDR3 length: 14 residues. Germline V lookup: CDR1 SGHRS, CDR2 YFSETQ. V lost 2 bases and J 0 bases, leaving 7 bases between the germline ends.

The chain joins TRBV11-2 to TRBJ1-4; the D gene is possibly TRBD1 (5 bases). The CDR3 runs to 15 residues. The V and J ends lost 4 bases and 8 bases respectively, with 17 bases between them. The V gene's germline CDR1 is SGHAT and CDR2 FQNNGV. CDR3 bases: TGTGCCAGCAGCTCCGGTGGGGGGTTGGGAGAAAAACTGTTTTTT. This codes for CASSSGGGLGEKLFF.

The chain couples TRBV28 to TRBJ1-2; a possible D gene is TRBD1 (5 bases). V shed 5 bases and J shed 3 bases, with 7 bases lying between them. Germline loops: CDR1 MDHEN, CDR2 SYDVKM. This CDR3 comprises 12 residues. The CDR3 nucleotides read TGTGCCAGCAGTATGACAGACTATGGCTACACCTTC. It encodes CASSMTDYGYTF.

This chain links TRBV7-6 with TRBJ2-1; 8 bases are shared with TRBD2. The length of the CDR3 is 17 residues. Germline CDR1 SGHVS, CDR2 FNYEAQ. V trimming: 3 bases; J trimming: 6 bases; junction bases outside the gene matches: 13. The CDR3: CASSFSVGGAPPNEQFF. CDR3 nucleotides: TGTGCCAGCAGCTTTTCGGTCGGGGGGGCCCCCCCCAATGAGCAGTTCTTC. Based on the CDR3 plus reference TRBV7-6 and TRBJ2-1, the full variable domain is GAGVSQSPRYKVTKRGQDVALRCDPISGHVSLYWYRQALGQGPEFLTYFNYEAQQDKSGLPNDRFSAERPEGSISTLTIQRTEQRDSAMYRCASSFSVGGAPPNEQFFGPGTRLTVL.

This clone was seen only a few times. The chain has TRBV18 and TRBJ1-4; D gene ambiguous. V gave up 3 bases and J gave up 5 bases, with 7 bases separating them. Germline loops: CDR1 KGHSH, CDR2 LQKENI. This CDR3 spans 13 amino acids. The CDR3 loop reads CASSPQRNEKLFF. CDR3 bases: TGTGCCAGCTCACCCCAGAGAAATGAAAAACTGTTTTTT.

The gene calls are TRBV27 and TRBJ2-5; D not resolved. The CDR3 totals 13 residues. Germline CDR1 and CDR2: MNHEY and SMNVEV (reference sequence). V dropped 0 bases and J dropped 7 bases, with 9 bases sitting between them. CDR3 protein: CASSLSVWGTQYF. The CDR3 DNA reads as TGTGCCAGCAGTTTATCGGTCTGGGGGACCCAGTACTTC.

The rearrangement joins TRBV19 to TRBJ2-6; D is possibly TRBD1 (6 bases). The V gene's germline CDR1 is LNHDA and CDR2 SQIVND (reference sequence). V lost 4 bases and J 1 base, leaving 14 bases between the germline ends. The CDR3 has 17 amino acids. The CDR3 DNA follows: TGTGCCAGTAGTACACTGACAGGACAATCTGGGGCCAACGTCCTGACTTTC. Amino acid sequence: CASSTLTGQSGANVLTF.

V is TRBV5-8 and J is TRBJ2-7; D unclear. Trimming shortened V by 4 bases and J by 5 bases, and 19 bases separated the two germline ends. The CDR3 covers 15 residues. Germline assignment: CDR1 SGHTS and CDR2 YDEGEE. CDR3 DNA sequence: TGTGCCAGCAGCCCTAGGACCCTTCGCATGAACGAGCAGTACTTC. It is translated as CASSPRTLRMNEQYF.

CDR3 sequence (DNA): TGTGCCAGCGCCCGAGGCGGGGGAGGGCAGCCCCAGCATTTT. Its translation: CASARGGGGQPQHF. The chain couples TRBV2 to TRBJ1-5, with TRBD1 as a possible D gene (5 bases). The CDR3 runs to 14 residues. V dropped 8 bases and J dropped 7 bases, with 18 bases sitting between them. Germline V gene data show CDR1 as SNHLY and CDR2 as FYNNEI.

This chain joins TRBV5-6 and TRBJ1-4, with D perhaps TRBD1 (5 bases). CDR3 length: 12 residues. V was pared by 7 bases and J by 8 bases, with 12 bases between. Germline CDR1 SGHDT, CDR2 YYEEEE. For the CDR3, the DNA is TGTGCCAGCTCTCTACAGGCGGAAAAACTGTTTTTT. It yields the protein CASSLQAEKLFF.

The genes are TRBV6-6 and TRBJ1-2; possible D gene TRBD1, 5 bases. The V gene's germline CDR1 is MNHNY and CDR2 SVGAGI (reference sequence). The CDR3 extends over 16 amino acids. Between the trimmed V and J ends, which lost 2 bases and 7 bases, there was a span of 20 bases. The CDR3: CASSYPSNGGWPGYTF. DNA of the CDR3: TGTGCCAGCAGTTACCCAAGCAATGGGGGGTGGCCTGGCTACACCTTC.

This clone was detected only a few times. This rearrangement joins TRBV28 to TRBJ1-2; maybe TRBD1 (5 bases). CDR1 and CDR2 from the germline V gene are MDHEN and SYDVKM. The CDR3 sequence is 14 residues long. Deletions cut 5 bases from V and 4 bases from J, with 14 bases between. DNA for the CDR3: TGTGCCAGCAGTCTCCCTGGGGGGAGCTATGGCTACACCTTC. This sequence encodes CASSLPGGSYGYTF.

This sequence joins TRBV6-5 and TRBJ2-2; weak D call: TRBD1 (5 bases). Germline V gene data show CDR1 as MNHEY and CDR2 as SVGAGI. Trimming cost V 2 bases and J 5 bases, with 12 bases left between them. The CDR3 is made up of 15 amino acids. As DNA, the CDR3 is TGTGCCAGCAGTTACGGGCAGGGCAGGACCGGGGAGCTGTTTTTT. Amino acids: CASSYGQGRTGELFF.

The rearrangement uses TRBV5-4 and TRBJ2-5; 11 positions agree with TRBD1. The CDR3 has 15 amino acids. V lost 4 bases and J lost 5; bases outside the gene matches: 7. Per germline, CDR1 SGHNT and CDR2 YYREEE (reference sequence). The CDR3 bases are TGTGCCAGCAGCCTAAAGGACAGGGGGCGTGAGACCCAGTACTTC. Translated, it gives CASSLKDRGRETQYF. The full variable domain, completed using reference TRBV5-4 and TRBJ2-5, is ETGVTQSPTHLIKTRGQQVTLRCSSQSGHNTVSWYQQALGQGPQFIFQYYREEENGRGNFPPRFSGLQFPNYSSELNVNALELDDSALYLCASSLKDRGRETQYFGPGTRLLVL.

This sequence joins TRBV7-9 and TRBJ2-1, with 8 bases that match TRBD2. The V and J ends lost 4 bases and 6 bases, in that order; junction bases with no gene match: 2. CDR3 size: 13 residues. CDR1 and CDR2 from the germline V gene are SEHNR and FQNEAQ (reference sequence). The CDR3 sequence is CASSSRGVNEQFF. CDR3 coding DNA: TGTGCCAGCAGCTCGCGGGGGGTCAATGAGCAGTTCTTC.

The rearrangement joins TRBV7-9 to TRBJ2-7, with unresolved D. Germline V CDR1 and CDR2: SEHNR, FQNEAQ (reference sequence). This CDR3 contains 12 residues. V lost 0 bases and J lost 7, with 7 bases in between. CDR3 amino acids: CASSLARQEQYV. The CDR3 DNA is TGTGCCAGCAGCTTAGCGCGCCAGGAGCAGTACGTC.

The genes are TRBV7-6 and TRBJ1-4; D perhaps matches TRBD1 (5 bases). CDR1 is SGHVS and CDR2 is FNYEAQ in the germline V gene. V lost 0 bases and J lost 0, with 14 bases in between. The CDR3 covers 18 residues. The CDR3 here is CASSLAGRGFSTNEKLFF. The CDR3 DNA is TGTGCCAGCAGCTTAGCGGGGCGGGGATTTTCAACTAATGAAAAACTGTTTTTT.

The genes are TRBV5-1 and TRBJ1-1; D not certain. Germline V lookup: CDR1 SGHRS, CDR2 YFSETQ. V dropped 4 bases and J dropped 3 bases, with 10 bases sitting between them. The CDR3 covers 13 residues. CDR3 in DNA: TGCGCCAGCAGCCTAACAGTAGACACTGAAGCTTTCTTT. This translates into CASSLTVDTEAFF.

V usage is TRBV6-5 and J usage is TRBJ2-7; no definite D call. The CDR3 sequence is 14 residues long. Germline V gives CDR1 MNHEY, CDR2 SVGAGI. V lost 5 bases to trimming and J lost 5 bases, with 16 bases between them. For the CDR3, the DNA is TGTGCCAGCAGTCGACCGGGTGATATAAACGAGCAGTACTTC. It is translated as CASSRPGDINEQYF.